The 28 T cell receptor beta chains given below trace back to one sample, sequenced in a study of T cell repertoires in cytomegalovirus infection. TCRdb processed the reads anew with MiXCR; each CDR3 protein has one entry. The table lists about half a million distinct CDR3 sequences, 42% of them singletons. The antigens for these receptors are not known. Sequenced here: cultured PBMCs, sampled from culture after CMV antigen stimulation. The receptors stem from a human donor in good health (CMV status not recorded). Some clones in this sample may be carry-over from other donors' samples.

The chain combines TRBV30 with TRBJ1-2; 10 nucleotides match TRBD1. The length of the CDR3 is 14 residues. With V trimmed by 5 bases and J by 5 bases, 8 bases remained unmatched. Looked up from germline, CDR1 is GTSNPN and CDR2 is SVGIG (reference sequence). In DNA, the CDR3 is TGTGCCTGGTCCTACGGACAGGGGGGGTATGGCTACACCTTC. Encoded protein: CAWSYGQGGYGYTF.

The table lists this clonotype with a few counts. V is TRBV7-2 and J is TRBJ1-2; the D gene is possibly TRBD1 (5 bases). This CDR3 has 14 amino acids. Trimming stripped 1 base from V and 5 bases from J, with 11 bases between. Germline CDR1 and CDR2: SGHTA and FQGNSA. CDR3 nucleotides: TGTGCCAGCAGCTTAGGGCTGCGGGGGTATGGCTACACCTTC. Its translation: CASSLGLRGYGYTF.

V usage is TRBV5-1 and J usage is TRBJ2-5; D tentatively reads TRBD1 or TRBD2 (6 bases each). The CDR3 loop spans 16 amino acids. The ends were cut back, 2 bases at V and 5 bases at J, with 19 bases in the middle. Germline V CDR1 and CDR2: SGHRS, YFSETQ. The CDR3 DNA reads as TGCGCCAGCAGCTTTACGGGGGACATCCCTCGGGAGACCCAGTACTTC. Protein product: CASSFTGDIPRETQYF.

The CDR3: CASSSFLEGEDTQYF. CDR3 nucleotides: TGTGCCAGCAGTTCGTTTCTCGAGGGTGAAGATACGCAGTATTTT. V usage is TRBV6-5 and J usage is TRBJ2-3; a possible D gene is TRBD2 (5 bases). CDR1 is MNHEY, CDR2 SVGAGI, per germline. This CDR3 has 15 residues. V lost 4 bases, J lost 5 bases, and 16 bases lay in between.

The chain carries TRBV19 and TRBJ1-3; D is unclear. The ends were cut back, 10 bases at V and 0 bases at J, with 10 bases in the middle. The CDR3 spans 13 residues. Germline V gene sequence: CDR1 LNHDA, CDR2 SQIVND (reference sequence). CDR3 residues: CATSTNSGNTIYF. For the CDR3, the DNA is TGTGCCACATCTACGAACTCTGGAAACACCATATATTTT.

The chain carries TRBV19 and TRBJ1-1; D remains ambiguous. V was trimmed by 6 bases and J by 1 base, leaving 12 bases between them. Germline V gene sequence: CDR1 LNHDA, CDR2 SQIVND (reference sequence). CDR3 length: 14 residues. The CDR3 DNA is TGTGCCAGTAGCTCGCCCGTTACGAACACTGAAGCTTTCTTT. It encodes CASSSPVTNTEAFF.

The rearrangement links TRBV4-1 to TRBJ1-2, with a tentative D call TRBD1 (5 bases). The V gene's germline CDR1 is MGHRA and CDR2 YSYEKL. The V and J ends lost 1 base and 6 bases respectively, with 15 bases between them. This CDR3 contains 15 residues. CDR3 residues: CASSQVGGRGDGYTF. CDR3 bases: TGCGCCAGCAGCCAAGTCGGCGGGCGAGGGGATGGCTACACCTTC.

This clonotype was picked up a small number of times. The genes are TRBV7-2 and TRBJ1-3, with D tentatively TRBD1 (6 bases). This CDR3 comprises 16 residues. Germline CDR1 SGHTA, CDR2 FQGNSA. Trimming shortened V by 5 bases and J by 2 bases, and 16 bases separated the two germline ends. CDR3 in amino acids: CASSQVGGGPGNTIYF. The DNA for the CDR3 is TGTGCCAGCAGCCAAGTCGGGGGGGGCCCTGGAAACACCATATATTTT.

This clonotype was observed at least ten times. The CDR3 sequence: CASSLGGPYEQYF. DNA for the CDR3: TGTGCCAGCAGCTTGGGGGGGCCGTACGAGCAGTACTTC. J is TRBJ2-7 and V is TRBV7-2, with TRBD2 as a possible D gene (7 bases). From germline, CDR1 is SGHTA and CDR2 FQGNSA. This CDR3 spans 13 amino acids. Trimming removed 3 bases from V and 4 bases from J, with 10 bases in between.

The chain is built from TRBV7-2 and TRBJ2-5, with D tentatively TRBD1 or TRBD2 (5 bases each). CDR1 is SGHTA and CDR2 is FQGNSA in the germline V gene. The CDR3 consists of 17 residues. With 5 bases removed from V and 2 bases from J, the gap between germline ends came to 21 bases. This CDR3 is CASSRAAGSLLQETQYF. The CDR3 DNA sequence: TGTGCCAGCAGCCGTGCCGCAGGGAGCCTTTTGCAAGAGACCCAGTACTTC.

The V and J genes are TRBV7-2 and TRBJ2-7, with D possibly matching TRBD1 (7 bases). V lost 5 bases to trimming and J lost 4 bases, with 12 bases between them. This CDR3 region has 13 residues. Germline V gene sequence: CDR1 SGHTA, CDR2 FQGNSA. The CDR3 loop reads CASSQQGGYEQYF. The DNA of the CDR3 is TGTGCCAGCAGCCAGCAGGGGGGATACGAGCAGTACTTC.

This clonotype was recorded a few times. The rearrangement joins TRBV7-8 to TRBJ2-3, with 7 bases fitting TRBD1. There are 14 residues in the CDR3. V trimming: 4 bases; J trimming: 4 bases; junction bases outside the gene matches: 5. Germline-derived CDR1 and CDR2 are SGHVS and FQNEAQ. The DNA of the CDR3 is TGTGCCAGCAGCTCCGACAGGGTTGCAGATACGCAGTATTTT. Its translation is CASSSDRVADTQYF.

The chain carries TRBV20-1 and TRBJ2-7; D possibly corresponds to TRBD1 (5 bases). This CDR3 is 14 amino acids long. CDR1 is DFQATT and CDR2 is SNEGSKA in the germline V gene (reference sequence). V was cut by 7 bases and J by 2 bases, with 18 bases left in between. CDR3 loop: CSGTTGHRTYEQYF. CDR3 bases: TGCAGTGGGACAACTGGGCACCGAACCTACGAGCAGTACTTC.

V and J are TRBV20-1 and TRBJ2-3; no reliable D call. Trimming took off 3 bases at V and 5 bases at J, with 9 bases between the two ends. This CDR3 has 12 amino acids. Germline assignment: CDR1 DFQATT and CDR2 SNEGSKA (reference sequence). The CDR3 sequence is CSASRPGDTQYF. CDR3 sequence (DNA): TGCAGTGCTAGTCGCCCCGGAGATACGCAGTATTTT.

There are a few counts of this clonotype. CDR3 region: CASSQIEGGEQFF. Here the CDR3 DNA reads TGTGCCAGCAGCCAAATTGAAGGCGGTGAGCAGTTCTTC. The genes are TRBV4-2 and TRBJ2-1; D unresolved. This CDR3 spans 13 amino acids. V lost 2 bases, J lost 9 bases, and 11 bases lay in between. Per the germline V gene, CDR1 is LGHNA and CDR2 is YNFKEQ.

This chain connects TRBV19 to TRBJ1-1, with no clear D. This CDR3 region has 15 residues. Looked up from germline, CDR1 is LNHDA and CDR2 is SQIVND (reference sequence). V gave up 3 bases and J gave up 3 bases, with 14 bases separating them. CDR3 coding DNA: TGTGCCAGTAGTATGCGCTCGGGCGGAGACACTGAAGCTTTCTTT. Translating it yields CASSMRSGGDTEAFF.

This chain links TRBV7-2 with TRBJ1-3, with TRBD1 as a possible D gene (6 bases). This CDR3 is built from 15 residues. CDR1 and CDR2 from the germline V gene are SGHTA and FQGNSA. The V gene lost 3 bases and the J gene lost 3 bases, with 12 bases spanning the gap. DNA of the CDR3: TGTGCCAGCAGCTTTTCGGGGGCGCGTGGAAACACCATATATTTT. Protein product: CASSFSGARGNTIYF.

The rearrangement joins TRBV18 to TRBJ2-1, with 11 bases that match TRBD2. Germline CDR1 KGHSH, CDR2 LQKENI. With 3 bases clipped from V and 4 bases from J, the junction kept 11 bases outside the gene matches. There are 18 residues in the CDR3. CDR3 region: CASSPVPIAGGIYNEQFF. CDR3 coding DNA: TGTGCCAGCTCACCTGTTCCGATAGCGGGAGGGATATACAATGAGCAGTTCTTC.

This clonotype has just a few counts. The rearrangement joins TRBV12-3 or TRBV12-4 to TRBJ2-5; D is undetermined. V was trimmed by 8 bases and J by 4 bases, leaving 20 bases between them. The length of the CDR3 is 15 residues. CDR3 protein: CASSPSQAGRETQYF. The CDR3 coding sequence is TGTGCCAGCTCACCGAGTCAGGCAGGCAGAGAGACCCAGTACTTC.

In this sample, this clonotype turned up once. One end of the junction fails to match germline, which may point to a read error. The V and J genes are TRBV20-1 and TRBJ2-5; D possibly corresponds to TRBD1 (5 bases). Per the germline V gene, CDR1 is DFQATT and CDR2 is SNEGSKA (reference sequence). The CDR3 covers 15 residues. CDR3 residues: CSARGYGAPLETQYF. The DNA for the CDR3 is TGCAGCGCTAGGGGTTATGGGGCACCCCTGGAGACCCAGTACTTC.

This CDR3 is CASSGGGVGYNEQFF. The CDR3, as DNA: TGTGCCAGCAGTGGGGGGGGTGTCGGCTACAATGAGCAGTTCTTC. The rearrangement links TRBV11-2 to TRBJ2-1; 7 nucleotides match TRBD2. Germline V gene lookup returns CDR1 SGHAT and CDR2 FQNNGV. CDR3 length: 15 amino acids. Losses at the gene ends were 6 bases for V and 3 bases for J; bases not matched to a gene: 8.

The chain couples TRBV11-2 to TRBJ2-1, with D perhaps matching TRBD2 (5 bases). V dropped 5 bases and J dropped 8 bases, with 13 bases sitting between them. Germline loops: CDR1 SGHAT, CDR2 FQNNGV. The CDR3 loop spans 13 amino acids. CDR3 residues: CASSPSRRHEQFF. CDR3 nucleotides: TGTGCCAGCAGCCCTTCTAGGAGGCATGAGCAGTTCTTC.

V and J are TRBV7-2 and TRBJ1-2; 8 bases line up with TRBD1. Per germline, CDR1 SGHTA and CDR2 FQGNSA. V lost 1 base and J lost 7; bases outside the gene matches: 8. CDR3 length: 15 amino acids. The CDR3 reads CASSLVGQVAGGYTF. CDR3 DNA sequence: TGTGCCAGCAGCTTAGTGGGACAGGTGGCGGGTGGCTACACCTTC.

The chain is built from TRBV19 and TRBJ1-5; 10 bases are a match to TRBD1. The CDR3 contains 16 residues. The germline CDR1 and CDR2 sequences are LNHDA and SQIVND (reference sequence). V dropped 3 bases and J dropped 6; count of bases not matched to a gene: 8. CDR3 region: CASSIGDRGFVQPQHF. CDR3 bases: TGTGCCAGTAGTATCGGGGACAGGGGTTTCGTTCAGCCCCAGCATTTT.

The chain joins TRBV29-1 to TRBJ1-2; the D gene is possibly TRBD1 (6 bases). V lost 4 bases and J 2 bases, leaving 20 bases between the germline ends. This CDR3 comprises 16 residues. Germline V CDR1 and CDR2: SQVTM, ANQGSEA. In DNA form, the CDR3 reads TGCAGCGTTGTCCCGGGAGGGCATGGGGGCAACTATGGCTACACCTTC. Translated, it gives CSVVPGGHGGNYGYTF. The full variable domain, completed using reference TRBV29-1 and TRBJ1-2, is SAVISQKPSRDICQRGTSLTIQCQVDSQVTMMFWYRQQPGQSLTLIATANQGSEATYESGFVIDKFPISRPNLTFSTLTVSNMSPEDSSIYLCSVVPGGHGGNYGYTFGSGTRLTVV.

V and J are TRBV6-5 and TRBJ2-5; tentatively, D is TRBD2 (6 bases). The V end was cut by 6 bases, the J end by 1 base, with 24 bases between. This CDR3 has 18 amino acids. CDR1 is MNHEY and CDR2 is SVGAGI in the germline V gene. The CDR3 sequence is CASSSAGGSGVVQETQYF. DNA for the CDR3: TGTGCCAGCAGCTCCGCCGGGGGTTCCGGGGTGGTCCAAGAGACCCAGTACTTC.

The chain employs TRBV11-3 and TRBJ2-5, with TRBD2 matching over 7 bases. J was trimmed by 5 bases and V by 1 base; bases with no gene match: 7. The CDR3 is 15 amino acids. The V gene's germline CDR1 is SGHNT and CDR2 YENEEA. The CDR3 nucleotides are TGTGCCAGCAGCTTAGGAGGCGGGAGTGAGGAGACCCAGTACTTC. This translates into CASSLGGGSEETQYF.

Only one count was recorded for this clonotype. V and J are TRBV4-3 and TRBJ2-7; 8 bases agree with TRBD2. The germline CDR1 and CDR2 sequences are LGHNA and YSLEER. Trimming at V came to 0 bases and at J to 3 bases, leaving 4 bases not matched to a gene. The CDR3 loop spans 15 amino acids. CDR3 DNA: TGCGCCAGCAGCCAAGATGCAAGCGGGAGCTACGAGCAGTACTTC. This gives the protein CASSQDASGSYEQYF.